The sample holds one count of the clone carrying this TCR beta chain. This sample stems from a study of blood T cell repertoires in COVID-19. Study context: T cells, B-cell-depleted T cells, or PBMCs provided the cDNA or gDNA that served as material.

The assay was immunoSEQ multiplex PCR, and TCRdb's table has in-frame clones only and misses some. The repertoire has around 26,000 clones, roughly 80% of them found once; the top ten carry 1.8%. Sequencing was carried out using peripheral blood. This sequence was found in a man at least 80 years old with active or convalescent COVID-19.

CDR3 in amino acids: CASSLDGVANSPLHF. The CDR3 nucleotides read TGTGCCAGCAGCTTAGACGGGGTGGCTAATTCACCCCTCCACTTT. This rearrangement joins TRBV7-9 to TRBJ1-6; D not resolved. Trimming took 1 base from V and 6 from J, leaving 10 bases between them. CDR1 and CDR2 from the germline V gene are SEHNR and FQNEAQ (reference sequence). This CDR3 has 15 residues.